The T cell receptor beta chain described here comes from a study of blood T cells in healthy people across ages. For the second PCR, which ran for 7 to 11 cycles, a sample-barcoded 5' primer and a J-beta primer mix were used. TCRdb recomputed calls from the 5' RACE reads with MiXCR, one row per CDR3 protein. This repertoire shows about 380,000 distinct CDR3 sequences, approximately 51% found once; its top ten account for under 60%. Per germline, CDR1 SNHLY and CDR2 FYNNEI. There are 13 residues in the CDR3. The ends were cut back, 3 bases at V and 6 bases at J, with 11 bases in the middle. Sequenced input: blood. This TCR was recovered from a man aged 55 to 69 in good health. The rearrangement links TRBV2 to TRBJ1-2, with no clear D. CDR3 DNA: TGTGCCAGCAGTGATGGGGTGGTTGATGGCTACACCTTC. This sequence encodes CASSDGVVDGYTF.